Each of the 14 T cell receptor beta chains below was sequenced from the same sample in a study of blood T cell repertoires in COVID-19. Clones were read by immunoSEQ multiplex PCR, and TCRdb kept only the in-frame ones, dropping some. The sample lists about 24,000 clones, about 90% occurring once. Material: peripheral blood. These receptors were obtained from a human donor with active COVID-19. The donor label of this sample is uncertain.

The gene calls are TRBV9 and TRBJ2-5, with 7 bases matching TRBD1. Germline values: CDR1 SGDLS, CDR2 YYNGEE. CDR3 length equals 14 residues. Unmatched junction bases numbered 9, after V lost 5 bases and J lost 5 bases. The CDR3, as DNA: TGTGCCAGCAGTGTCCGGGACAGCGCCGAGACCCAGTACTTC. Its translation: CASSVRDSAETQYF.

V and J are TRBV30 and TRBJ2-2, with D tentatively TRBD2 (5 bases). CDR3 length equals 11 residues. With 5 bases removed from V and 7 bases from J, the gap between germline ends came to 8 bases. Germline-derived CDR1 and CDR2 are GTSNPN and SVGIG (reference sequence). CDR3 in DNA: TGTGCCTGGGGGGAGTACGGGGAGCTGTTTTTT. Translated: CAWGEYGELFF.

The J gene is TRBJ1-1, the V gene TRBV20-1; tentative D call: TRBD1 (6 bases). Germline CDR1 reads DFQATT; CDR2 reads SNEGSKA (reference sequence). V was cut by 3 bases and J by 8 bases, with 10 bases left in between. The CDR3 is made up of 11 amino acids. The CDR3 loop reads CSARDSPEAFF. CDR3 DNA: TGCAGTGCTAGGGACAGCCCCGAAGCTTTCTTT.

In this sample, this clone turned up once. The chain joins TRBV6-5 to TRBJ2-7; 9 bases map to TRBD1. The V gene end was trimmed by 2 bases and the J gene end by 5 bases; junction bases not matched to a gene: 7. The V gene's germline CDR1 is MNHEY and CDR2 SVGAGI. This CDR3 has 15 residues. The CDR3 region has the DNA TGTGCCAGCAGTTACATGGGACAGGGTATGAACGAGCAGTACTTC. This gives the protein CASSYMGQGMNEQYF.

This chain joins TRBV18 and TRBJ2-7, with 8 positions matching TRBD1. There are 14 residues in the CDR3. Germline trimming cut 2 bases from V and 5 bases from J; bases unmatched to any gene: 5. Germline CDR1 is KGHSH and CDR2 is LQKENI. This CDR3 reads CASSPGTGSNEQYF. CDR3 bases: TGTGCCAGCTCACCAGGGACAGGTAGCAACGAGCAGTACTTC.

The chain uses TRBV19 and TRBJ2-7, with 8 nucleotides matching TRBD1. V lost 4 bases and J lost 2; bases outside the gene matches: 4. CDR3 length equals 14 residues. From germline, CDR1 is LNHDA and CDR2 SQIVND (reference sequence). The CDR3 nucleotides are TGTGCCAGTAGTAGGGGGACAGGTCCCTACGAGCAGTACTTC. Its translation is CASSRGTGPYEQYF.

This clone was detected a few times. The J gene is TRBJ1-5, the V gene TRBV25-1; a possible D gene is TRBD1 (6 bases). The CDR3 is 16 amino acids. The germline CDR1 and CDR2 sequences are MGHDK and SYGVNS. V was clipped by 9 bases and J by 6 bases, with 24 bases between them. The CDR3 DNA is TGTGCCAGAGAATTGGACAGCCGGAGTACGGGTCAGCCCCAGCATTTT. Translated: CARELDSRSTGQPQHF.

To note about this clone: A junction boundary mismatches the germline segment, possibly from a read error. The DNA for the CDR3 is TGTGCCAGCAGCTTAGAACGGGAGAGTGGGCGGGCGGACTTC. Translation gives CASSLERESGRADF. The chain links TRBV7-2 to TRBJ2-7; a weak D match, TRBD2 (6 bases). CDR1 is SGHTA, CDR2 FQGNSA, per germline. The CDR3 totals 14 residues. The full variable domain, rest sourced from reference TRBV7-2 and TRBJ2-7, is GAGVSQSPSNKVTEKGKDVELRCDPISGHTALYWYRQSLGQGLEFLIYFQGNSAPDKSGLPSDRFSAERTGGSVSTLTIQRTQQEDSAVYLCASSLERESGRADFGPGTRLTVT.

The chain has TRBV7-9 and TRBJ2-1, with a possible D match to TRBD2 (6 bases). This CDR3 region has 16 residues. Trimming left V 5 bases short and J 4 bases short, with 18 bases between. Germline CDR1 SEHNR, CDR2 FQNEAQ (reference sequence). As DNA, the CDR3 is TGTGCCAGCAGCCAAGTCGGGAGCCCTCAATACAATGAGCAGTTCTTC. Translation: CASSQVGSPQYNEQFF. The full variable domain, in which reference TRBV7-9 and TRBJ2-1 provide the parts outside the CDR3, is DTGVSQNPRHKITKRGQNVTFRCDPISEHNRLYWYRQTLGQGPEFLTYFQNEAQLEKSRLLSDRFSAERPKGSFSTLEIQRTEQGDSAMYLCASSQVGSPQYNEQFFGPGTRLTVL.

This clone came up a few times. The V call is TRBV5-1, the J call TRBJ2-5; the D is unclear. The CDR3 is made up of 15 amino acids. V was pared by 5 bases and J by 2 bases, with 16 bases between. Germline CDR1 reads SGHRS; CDR2 reads YFSETQ. CDR3 in DNA: TGCGCCAGCAGGTACATAACCACAGAACAAGAGACCCAGTACTTC. This translates into CASRYITTEQETQYF.

This chain uses TRBV7-9 with TRBJ2-1; TRBD2 matches at 12 bases. This CDR3 region has 16 residues. The J segment lost 5 bases and the V segment lost 5 bases, leaving 7 bases of the junction unmatched. Germline V gives CDR1 SEHNR, CDR2 FQNEAQ (reference sequence). This CDR3 is CASSTTSGRIHNEQFF. In DNA, the CDR3 is TGTGCCAGCAGCACGACTAGCGGGAGAATTCACAATGAGCAGTTCTTC.

The chain couples TRBV30 to TRBJ1-6, with a weak D call TRBD1 (5 bases). This CDR3 is built from 15 residues. Between the trimmed V and J ends, which lost 2 bases and 4 bases, there was a span of 12 bases. CDR1 and CDR2 from the germline V gene are GTSNPN and SVGIG (reference sequence). CDR3 nucleotide sequence: TGTGCCTGGAGTTCACGGGGGGTATATAATTCACCCCTCCACTTT. Residues: CAWSSRGVYNSPLHF.

The V and J genes are TRBV9 and TRBJ2-3, with TRBD1 identical over 7 bases. Germline loops: CDR1 SGDLS, CDR2 YYNGEE. The CDR3 has 15 residues. Unmatched junction bases numbered 5, after V lost 0 bases and J lost 4 bases. The CDR3 DNA sequence: TGTGCCAGCAGCGTAGAGGGGGCCCGGGCAGATACGCAGTATTTT. It translates to CASSVEGARADTQYF.

This sequence joins TRBV6-5 and TRBJ2-7, with 8 bases matching TRBD1. From germline, CDR1 is MNHEY and CDR2 SVGAGI. V lost 2 bases to trimming and J lost 4 bases; unmatched junction nucleotides: 7. This CDR3 is built from 15 residues. The CDR3 nucleotides read TGTGCCAGCAGTTACCTCGGTCAGGGGGCTTACGAGCAGTACTTC. Its translation: CASSYLGQGAYEQYF.